Following are 15 T cell receptor beta chains from one sample sequenced in a study of shared clonotypes between healthy human individuals (TCRdb year 2020). To prepare the library, the immunoSEQ multiplex PCR assay was applied. TCRdb carries this immuneACCESS record with in-frame sequences only. Its versions omit some clonotypes, under half of them owing to an unresolved V gene in the studies checked, with the rest unexplained. The sample table holds roughly 2.2 million clones, of which under 95% were seen once. The ten largest account for 0.37% of the sample. The sequencing input was naive CD4+ T cells from PBMCs. Per the publication, the cell subset or site label means: CD45RA+ positively selected. These receptor sequences come from a man aged 18 to 35 in good health. Some clones in this sample may be carry-over from other donors' samples.

The chain has TRBV5-4 and TRBJ1-6; a weak D match, TRBD1 (5 bases). Germline CDR1 SGHNT, CDR2 YYREEE (reference sequence). V was cut by 1 base and J by 10 bases, with 12 bases left in between. This CDR3 is 14 amino acids long. The CDR3: CASSLRDGGSPLHF. The CDR3 DNA reads TGTGCCAGCAGCTTGAGGGACGGCGGATCACCCCTCCACTTT.

The chain is built from TRBV20-1 and TRBJ2-1; a weak D match, TRBD2 (5 bases). The CDR3 has 10 residues. Trimming stripped 6 bases from V and 6 bases from J, with 6 bases between. CDR1 is DFQATT, CDR2 SNEGSKA, per germline (reference sequence). The CDR3 DNA reads TGCAGTGCCGGGATCAATGAGCAGTTCTTC. Protein product: CSAGINEQFF.

CDR3 protein: CASNPSGSETQYF. The CDR3 DNA sequence: TGTGCCAGCAATCCCTCAGGGTCGGAGACCCAGTACTTC. The V and J genes are TRBV27 and TRBJ2-5; D may be TRBD1 (5 bases). Germline V gene lookup returns CDR1 MNHEY and CDR2 SMNVEV (reference sequence). The length of the CDR3 is 13 residues. The V end was cut by 7 bases, the J end by 5 bases, with 14 bases between.

CDR3 coding DNA: TGTGCCAGCAGCCAAGTACGTCGGGGACCGTTAGCGGGAGACCTCTACAATGAGCAGTTCTTC. This sequence encodes CASSQVRRGPLAGDLYNEQFF. The chain has TRBV14 and TRBJ2-1; 9 bases match TRBD2. CDR1 and CDR2 from the germline V gene are SGHDN and FVKESK. Trimming at V came to 1 base and at J to 3 bases, leaving 19 bases not matched to a gene. This CDR3 contains 21 residues.

As for this clone: This specimen includes other DNA sequences encoding the same CDR3. The CDR3 nucleotides read TGTGCCAGCAGTTATCCAGGGGGCTCCTACGAGCAGTACTTC. Its translation is CASSYPGGSYEQYF. The chain joins TRBV6-6 to TRBJ2-7, with 7 bases that match TRBD1. The junction had 2 bases not matched to a gene; V was cut back by 3 bases and J by 0 bases. Germline CDR1 reads MNHNY; CDR2 reads SVGAGI (reference sequence). The CDR3 sequence is 14 residues long.

The rearrangement uses TRBV29-1 and TRBJ2-5, with D possibly being TRBD1 (7 bases). This CDR3 has 13 amino acids. Trimming took off 7 bases at V and 5 bases at J, with 17 bases between the two ends. Germline V gene lookup returns CDR1 SQVTM and CDR2 ANQGSEA. The CDR3 spells CSAEGAGGETQYF. DNA for the CDR3: TGCAGCGCCGAGGGGGCAGGGGGGGAGACCCAGTACTTC.

The chain carries TRBV5-8 and TRBJ1-4; TRBD1 matches at 9 bases. The germline V gene encodes CDR1 SGHTS and CDR2 YDEGEE. V lost 7 bases to trimming and J lost 6 bases; unmatched junction nucleotides: 10. The CDR3 consists of 15 residues. CDR3 bases: TGTGCCAGCGGGGTGGGACAGGGCCTACATGAAAAACTGTTTTTT. As protein: CASGVGQGLHEKLFF.

This chain uses TRBV28 with TRBJ1-4; 9 bases are a match to TRBD1. The V segment lost 5 bases and the J segment 6 bases; nucleotides outside the gene matches: 7. Looked up from germline, CDR1 is MDHEN and CDR2 is SYDVKM. The CDR3 has 15 residues. In DNA form, the CDR3 reads TGTGCCAGCAGTCCCACGGACAGGGGCCATGAAAAACTGTTTTTT. This sequence encodes CASSPTDRGHEKLFF. Full variable domain (outside the CDR3, taken from reference TRBV28 and TRBJ1-4): DVKVTQSSRYLVKRTGEKVFLECVQDMDHENMFWYRQDPGLGLRLIYFSYDVKMKEKGDIPEGYSVSREKKERFSLILESASTNQTSMYLCASSPTDRGHEKLFFGSGTQLSVL.

The chain joins TRBV29-1 to TRBJ2-7; 12 positions agree with TRBD2. The germline gives CDR1 SQVTM, CDR2 ANQGSEA. CDR3 length: 12 amino acids. V shed 4 bases, J shed 5 bases, and the junction held 0 bases outside the gene matches. The DNA for the CDR3 is TGCAGCGTTGGGACTAGCGGGAACGAGCAGTACTTC. This codes for CSVGTSGNEQYF.

The chain combines TRBV30 with TRBJ2-7; TRBD2 matches at 8 bases. V trimming: 4 bases; J trimming: 4 bases; junction bases outside the gene matches: 6. This CDR3 is 13 amino acids long. CDR1 and CDR2 (germline): GTSNPN, SVGIG (reference sequence). The CDR3 sequence is CAWTLGGRYEQYF. The CDR3 DNA reads as TGTGCCTGGACCCTGGGCGGGAGGTACGAGCAGTACTTC.

The chain recombines TRBV7-7 with TRBJ2-2; 12 bases fit TRBD2. After removal of 6 bases from V and 8 bases from J, the junction contained 10 bases not matched to a gene. CDR3 size: 16 residues. Germline CDR1 and CDR2: SSHAT and FNYEAQ (reference sequence). The CDR3 DNA follows: TGTGCCAGCAGTCCACTCAAGACTAGCGGGAGTGGGGAGCTGTTTTTT. This codes for CASSPLKTSGSGELFF. Supplemented by reference TRBV7-7 and TRBJ2-2, the full variable domain reads GAGVSQSPRYKVTKRGQDVTLRCDPISSHATLYWYQQALGQGPEFLTYFNYEAQPDKSGLPSDRFSAERPEGSISTLTIQRTEQRDSAMYRCASSPLKTSGSGELFFGEGSRLTVL.

The chain joins TRBV15 to TRBJ2-3; D possibly corresponds to TRBD2 (6 bases). This CDR3 comprises 17 residues. V lost 11 bases and J 4 bases, leaving 28 bases between the germline ends. CDR1 is LNHNV, CDR2 YYDKDF, per germline (reference sequence). In DNA form, the CDR3 reads TGTGCCCTTGCGAGCGGTGGGGTATGGGAGGAGGCAGATACGCAGTATTTT. It codes for CALASGGVWEEADTQYF.

The J gene is TRBJ1-1, the V gene TRBV9; D remains unclear. Between the trimmed V and J ends, which lost 4 bases and 2 bases, there was a span of 9 bases. The CDR3 runs to 13 residues. The V gene's germline CDR1 is SGDLS and CDR2 YYNGEE. In DNA form, the CDR3 reads TGTGCCAGCAGCACCGCCGTAAACACTGAAGCTTTCTTT. Protein product: CASSTAVNTEAFF.

V is TRBV28 and J is TRBJ2-7; 13 bases match TRBD2. The CDR3 is 19 residues long. Germline V gives CDR1 MDHEN, CDR2 SYDVKM. The J segment lost 2 bases and the V segment lost 6 bases, leaving 16 bases of the junction unmatched. CDR3 DNA: TGTGCCAGCAGCGACCTTTTATTGGTAACTAGCGGGAGGGCCTACGAGCAGTACTTC. Translated, it gives CASSDLLLVTSGRAYEQYF.

The chain has TRBV28 and TRBJ1-1; D is uncertain. V was trimmed by 5 bases and J by 0 bases, leaving 7 bases between them. The CDR3 spans 13 residues. CDR1 and CDR2 from the germline V gene are MDHEN and SYDVKM. In nucleotides, the CDR3 is TGTGCCAGCAGTGAAAACCTGAACACTGAAGCTTTCTTT. It encodes CASSENLNTEAFF.